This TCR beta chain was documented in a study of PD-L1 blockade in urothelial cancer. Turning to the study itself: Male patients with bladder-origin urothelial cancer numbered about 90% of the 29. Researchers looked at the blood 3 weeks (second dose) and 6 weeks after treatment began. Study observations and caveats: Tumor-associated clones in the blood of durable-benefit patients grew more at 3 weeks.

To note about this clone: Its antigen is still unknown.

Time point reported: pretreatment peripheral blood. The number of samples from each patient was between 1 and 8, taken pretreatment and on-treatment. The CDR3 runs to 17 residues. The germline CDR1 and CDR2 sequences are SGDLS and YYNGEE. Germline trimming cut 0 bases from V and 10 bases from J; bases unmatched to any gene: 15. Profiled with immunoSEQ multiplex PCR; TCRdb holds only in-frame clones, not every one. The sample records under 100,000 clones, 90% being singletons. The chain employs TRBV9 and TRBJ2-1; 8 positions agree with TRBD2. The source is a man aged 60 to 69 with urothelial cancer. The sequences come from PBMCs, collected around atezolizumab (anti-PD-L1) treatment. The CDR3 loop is CASSVATWAGGSPEQFF. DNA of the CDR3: TGTGCCAGCAGCGTAGCTACTTGGGCGGGAGGATCGCCGGAGCAGTTCTTC.